The sequence of this T cell receptor beta chain was determined in a study of blood T cell repertoires in COVID-19. Study at large: From the United States, Italy and Spain came samples of acute and convalescent COVID-19.

The CDR3 extends over 16 amino acids. Trimming removed 3 bases from V and 9 bases from J; junction bases left unmatched: 9. Germline assignment: CDR1 SEHNR and CDR2 FQNEAQ (reference sequence). Original handling: Reference gene primer amplification gave estimated nucleated cell counts. Measured with immunoSEQ multiplex PCR; TCRdb has only the in-frame clones, and not every one. V and J calls and clone size follow that table, whereas D and trimming were derived from the DNA. The repertoire consists of a few hundred thousand clones, with roughly 90% occurring once and the leading ten covering around 1.2%.

The chain recombines TRBV7-9 with TRBJ2-1; TRBD1 matches 12 bases. This clonotype was obtained from a man in his forties with acute or convalescent COVID-19. Sequenced sample: peripheral blood. CDR3 nucleotides: TGTGCCAGCAGCTTGGCCCCCGGGACAGGGGGCTTTGAGCAGTTCTTC. This sequence encodes CASSLAPGTGGFEQFF. Together with reference TRBV7-9 and TRBJ2-1, the CDR3 gives the full variable domain: DTGVSQNPRHKITKRGQNVTFRCDPISEHNRLYWYRQTLGQGPEFLTYFQNEAQLEKSRLLSDRFSAERPKGSFSTLEIQRTEQGDSAMYLCASSLAPGTGGFEQFFGPGTRLTVL.